The present T cell receptor (beta chain) was sequenced within a study of identical twins. One entry per CDR3 protein results from TCRdb running MiXCR on the 5' RACE reads. Of approximately 220,000 distinct CDR3 sequences detected, 7.5% appear once; the ten largest clones hold approximately 2%. General observations from the study: Findings depended on cross-sectional statistics rather than tracking the same donors. Memory repertoires lacked the insertion deficit that abundant cord blood beta clonotypes showed.

Concerning this clonotype itself: Antigen unknown. One base away lies a much larger clone, so this may be a sequencing read error.

There are 14 residues in the CDR3. Germline CDR1 reads SQVTM; CDR2 reads ANQGSEA. This same sample was also part of a study on yellow fever vaccine responses in identical twins.

This chain uses TRBV29-1 with TRBJ2-7, with 10 bases lining up with TRBD2. The sequenced sample was memory (CD45RO+) T cells sorted from blood. The source is a woman under 30 in good health. The CDR3 DNA reads as TGCAGCGTTGCCGGGACTAGCGACGGGTACGTGCAGTACTTC. Its protein product is CSVAGTSDGYVQYF.